Listed here are 9 T cell receptor beta chains from one sample, sequenced in a study of molecular identifiers for immune sequencing clone quantification. TCRdb re-analysed the PCR reads in MiXCR, keeping a single row per CDR3 protein. The top ten hold roughly 0.83% of the sample, which has about 640,000 distinct CDR3 sequences, 20% seen once. What was sequenced was naive CD8+ T cells from blood, with Jurkat cell RNA spiked in. As to subset: FACS-sorted CD8+CD4-CCR7+CD45RA+ naive T cells. All receptors come from a human donor in good health. Some libraries in this study had Jurkat cell RNA spiked in.

The table lists this clonotype with many counts. The rearrangement uses TRBV12-3 or TRBV12-4 and TRBJ1-6; D may be TRBD1 (5 bases). Trimming removed 3 bases at V and 14 bases at J, with 11 bases between. The CDR3 runs to 12 residues. CDR3 DNA sequence: TGTGCCAGCAGTTTGGTTGGGGCGGCCCTCCACTTT. It translates to CASSLVGAALHF.

This clonotype was found many times. This chain uses TRBV19 with TRBJ2-3; perhaps TRBD2 as D (6 bases). From germline, CDR1 is LNHDA and CDR2 SQIVND (reference sequence). This CDR3 spans 15 amino acids. Trimming took off 3 bases at V and 5 bases at J, with 15 bases between the two ends. The CDR3 region is CASSIDGRHEDTQYF. The CDR3 bases are TGTGCCAGTAGTATTGACGGGAGACATGAAGATACGCAGTATTTT.

The rearrangement joins TRBV13 to TRBJ2-3, with 10 positions matching TRBD2. V was pared by 5 bases and J by 4 bases, with 9 bases of the junction left unmatched. CDR1 PRHDT and CDR2 FYEKMQ come from the germline V gene (reference sequence). CDR3 length equals 16 residues. In DNA form, the CDR3 reads TGTGCCAGCAGCCAAGGGTCTAGCGGGAGTTCAGATACGCAGTATTTT. Protein: CASSQGSSGSSDTQYF.

In this sample, this clonotype turned up many times. This rearrangement joins TRBV6-2 or TRBV6-3 to TRBJ2-6, with D possibly being TRBD1 or TRBD2 (6 bases each). Per the germline V gene, CDR1 is MNHEY and CDR2 is SVGEGT. CDR3 length: 17 residues. Trimming left V 5 bases short and J 0 bases short, with 14 bases between. The CDR3 here is CASSTGTLRSGANVLTF. CDR3 nucleotide sequence: TGTGCCAGCAGTACAGGGACTCTACGCTCTGGGGCCAACGTCCTGACTTTC.

The chain is built from TRBV6-2 or TRBV6-3 and TRBJ2-1; D not certain. The CDR3 length is 16 residues. Germline V lookup: CDR1 MNHEY, CDR2 SVGEGT. V shed 2 bases and J shed 2 bases, with 13 bases lying between them. CDR3 sequence: CASSYEVFGPYNEQFF. The CDR3 coding sequence is TGTGCCAGCAGTTACGAAGTATTTGGCCCCTACAATGAGCAGTTCTTC.

This clonotype was counted ten times or more. V gene TRBV11-2 combines with J gene TRBJ2-3; D unclear. Trimming removed 8 bases from V and 0 bases from J, with 9 bases in between. This CDR3 contains 13 residues. The germline V gene encodes CDR1 SGHAT and CDR2 FQNNGV. CDR3 protein: CASSKESTDTQYF. CDR3 coding DNA: TGTGCCAGCTCCAAGGAGAGCACAGATACGCAGTATTTT.

This clonotype has a count of ten or more. The chain links TRBV11-2 to TRBJ2-1, with D perhaps TRBD2 (5 bases). This CDR3 spans 14 amino acids. Germline V gene lookup returns CDR1 SGHAT and CDR2 FQNNGV. V was pared by 2 bases and J by 8 bases, with 13 bases between. The CDR3 DNA reads TGTGCCAGCAGCTTATTCGGGGTGAGCGATGAGCAGTTCTTC. This translates into CASSLFGVSDEQFF.

This clonotype came up many times. The V gene is TRBV4-3, the J gene TRBJ2-3, with D hard to call. The CDR3 totals 15 residues. Germline-derived CDR1 and CDR2 are LGHNA and YSLEER. The germline V and J ends were trimmed by 0 bases and 2 bases, with 9 bases remaining between them. CDR3 DNA: TGCGCCAGCAGCCAAGATGTCGGTGCCACAGATACGCAGTATTTT. Amino acid sequence: CASSQDVGATDTQYF.

This chain joins TRBV7-9 and TRBJ2-1, with D tentatively TRBD1 or TRBD2 (6 bases each). The CDR3 is 18 residues long. Trimming cost V 5 bases and J 0 bases, with 20 bases left between them. Germline values: CDR1 SEHNR, CDR2 FQNEAQ (reference sequence). The CDR3 DNA is TGTGCCAGCAGCCCTACCCCGGGGGCGCGGAGCTCCTACAATGAGCAGTTCTTC. This translates into CASSPTPGARSSYNEQFF.